The entry that follows covers one T cell receptor beta chain sequence. The data were produced by immunoSEQ multiplex PCR, yet TCRdb's version contains in-frame clones alone and is incomplete. The sample data list about 20,000 clones. This sample is drawn from a study of T cells in women clearing cervical HPV infection. The clonotype was recovered from a woman between 18 and 70 years old with a cervical HPV16 infection that either progressed to CIN3+ or cleared (not recorded which). The sample taken for sequencing was blood buffy coat.

CDR3 in amino acids: CASSLGDNYEQYF. The sequenced part of the CDR3 DNA is TGTGCCAGCAGCCTAGGGGACAACTACGAG. The chain uses TRBV7-2 and TRBJ2-7, with D perhaps matching TRBD1 (6 bases). The read ends 3 residues shy of where the CDR3 ends; the end is completed using the germline J gene. This CDR3 spans 13 amino acids. V lost 5 bases and J lost 3, with 11 bases in between. CDR1 and CDR2 (germline): SGHTA, FQGNSA.